This TCR beta chain was found in a study of T cell responses to AZD1222 COVID-19 vaccine. The repertoire was sequenced with immunoSEQ multiplex PCR; TCRdb's copy has only in-frame clones and lacks some. The top ten clones hold 2.5% to 3.5% of a sample with roughly 100,000 clones, approximately 86% of them seen once. About this clone itself: Its antigen is unknown.

General observations from the study: Nearly half of unique spike-specific TCRs reportedly avoided B.1.351 and B.1.1.7 mutated regions. Dominant at 160-218 and 743-854, vaccine-associated CD4 TCRs also spanned spike.

The TCR sequence derives from an adult who received the MenACWY meningococcal vaccine as a control. Sequencing used peripheral blood, obtained 28 days after the second dose of the MenACWY control vaccine.

The CDR3 DNA sequence: TGTGCCAGCAGCCCGGGGTGGAACACTGAAGCTTTCTTT. It is translated as CASSPGWNTEAFF. This chain uses TRBV3-1 (or the pseudogene TRBV3-2) with TRBJ1-1; no firm D call. The CDR3 loop spans 13 amino acids. Germline V gives CDR1 LGHDT, CDR2 YNNKEL (reference sequence). V was pared by 4 bases and J by 1 base, with 7 bases between.